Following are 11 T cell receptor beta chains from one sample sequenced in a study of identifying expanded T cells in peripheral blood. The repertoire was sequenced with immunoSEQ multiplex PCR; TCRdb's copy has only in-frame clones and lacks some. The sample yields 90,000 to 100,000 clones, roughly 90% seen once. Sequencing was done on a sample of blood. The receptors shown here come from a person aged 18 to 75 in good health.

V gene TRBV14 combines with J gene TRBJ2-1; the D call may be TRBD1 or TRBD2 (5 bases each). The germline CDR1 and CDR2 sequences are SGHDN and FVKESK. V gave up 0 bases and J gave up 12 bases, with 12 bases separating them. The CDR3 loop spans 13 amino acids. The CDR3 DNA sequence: TGTGCCAGCAGCCAAGAGGGACCGAGTTGGCAGTTCTTC. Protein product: CASSQEGPSWQFF.

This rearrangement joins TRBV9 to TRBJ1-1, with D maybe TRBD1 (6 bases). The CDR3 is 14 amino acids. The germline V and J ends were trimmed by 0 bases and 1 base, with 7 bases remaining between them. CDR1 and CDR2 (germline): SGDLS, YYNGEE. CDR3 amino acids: CASSVATGNTEAFF. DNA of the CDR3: TGTGCCAGCAGCGTAGCGACAGGGAACACTGAAGCTTTCTTT.

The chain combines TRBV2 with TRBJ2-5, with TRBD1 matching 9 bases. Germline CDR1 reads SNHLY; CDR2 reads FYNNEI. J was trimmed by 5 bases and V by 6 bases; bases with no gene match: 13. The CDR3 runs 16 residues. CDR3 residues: CASSTGGQGFSETQYF. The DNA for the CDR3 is TGTGCCAGCAGCACAGGGGGACAGGGTTTCTCGGAGACCCAGTACTTC.

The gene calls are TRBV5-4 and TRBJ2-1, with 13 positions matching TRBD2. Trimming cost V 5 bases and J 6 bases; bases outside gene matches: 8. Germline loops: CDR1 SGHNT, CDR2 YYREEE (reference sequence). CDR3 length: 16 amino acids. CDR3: CASRRTSGSTGNEQFF. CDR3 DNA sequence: TGTGCCAGCAGGAGGACTAGCGGGAGTACAGGCAATGAGCAGTTCTTC.

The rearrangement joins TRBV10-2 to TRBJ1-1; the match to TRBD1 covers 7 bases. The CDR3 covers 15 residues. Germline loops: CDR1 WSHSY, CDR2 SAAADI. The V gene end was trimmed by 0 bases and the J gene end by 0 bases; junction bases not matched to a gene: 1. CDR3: CASSESGTVNTEAFF. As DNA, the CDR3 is TGCGCCAGCAGTGAGTCGGGGACAGTGAACACTGAAGCTTTCTTT.

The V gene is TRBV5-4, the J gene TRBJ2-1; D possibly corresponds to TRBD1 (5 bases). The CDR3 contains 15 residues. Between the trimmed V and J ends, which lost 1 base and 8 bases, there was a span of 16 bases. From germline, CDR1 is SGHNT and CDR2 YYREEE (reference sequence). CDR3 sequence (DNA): TGTGCCAGCAGCTTGTCGGCGGTCCAGGGCGATGAGCAGTTCTTC. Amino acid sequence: CASSLSAVQGDEQFF. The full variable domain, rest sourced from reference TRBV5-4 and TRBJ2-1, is ETGVTQSPTHLIKTRGQQVTLRCSSQSGHNTVSWYQQALGQGPQFIFQYYREEENGRGNFPPRFSGLQFPNYSSELNVNALELDDSALYLCASSLSAVQGDEQFFGPGTRLTVL.

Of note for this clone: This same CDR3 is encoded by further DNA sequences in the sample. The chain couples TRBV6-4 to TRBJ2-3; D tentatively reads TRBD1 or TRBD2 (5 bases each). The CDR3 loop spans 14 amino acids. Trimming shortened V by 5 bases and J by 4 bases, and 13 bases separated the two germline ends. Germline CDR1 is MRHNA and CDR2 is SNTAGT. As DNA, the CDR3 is TGTGCCAGCAGTAGTCGAGGGGATGCAGATACGCAGTATTTT. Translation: CASSSRGDADTQYF.

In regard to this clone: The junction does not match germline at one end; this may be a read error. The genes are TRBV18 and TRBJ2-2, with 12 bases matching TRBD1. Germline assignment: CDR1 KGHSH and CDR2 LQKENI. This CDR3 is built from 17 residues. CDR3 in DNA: TGTGCCAGCTCATCACCGGGACAGGGGGCAAACACCGGGGAGCTGTTTTTT. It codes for CASSSPGQGANTGELFF.

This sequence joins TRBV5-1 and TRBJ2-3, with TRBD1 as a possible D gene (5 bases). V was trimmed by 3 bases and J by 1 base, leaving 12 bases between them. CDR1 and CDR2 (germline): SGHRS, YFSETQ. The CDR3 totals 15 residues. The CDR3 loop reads CASSSRDSGTDTQYF. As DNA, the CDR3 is TGCGCCAGCAGCTCCAGGGATTCGGGCACAGATACGCAGTATTTT. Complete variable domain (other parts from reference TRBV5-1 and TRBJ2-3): KAGVTQTPRYLIKTRGQQVTLSCSPISGHRSVSWYQQTPGQGLQFLFEYFSETQRNKGNFPGRFSGRQFSNSRSEMNVSTLELGDSALYLCASSSRDSGTDTQYFGPGTRLTVL.

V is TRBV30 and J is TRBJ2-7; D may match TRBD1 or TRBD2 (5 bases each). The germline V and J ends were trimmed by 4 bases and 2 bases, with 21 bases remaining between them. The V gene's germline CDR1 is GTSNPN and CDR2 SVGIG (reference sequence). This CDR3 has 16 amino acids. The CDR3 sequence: CAWTQGDRIFPYEQYF. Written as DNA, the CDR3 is TGTGCCTGGACCCAGGGAGACAGAATTTTTCCCTACGAGCAGTACTTC.

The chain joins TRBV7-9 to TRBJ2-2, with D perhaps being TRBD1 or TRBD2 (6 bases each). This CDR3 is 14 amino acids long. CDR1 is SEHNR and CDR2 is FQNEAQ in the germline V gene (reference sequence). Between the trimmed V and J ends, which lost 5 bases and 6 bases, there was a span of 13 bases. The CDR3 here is CASSANRDSGELFF. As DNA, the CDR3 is TGTGCCAGCAGCGCAAACAGGGACTCCGGGGAGCTGTTTTTT.